The following is a TCR beta chain sequence with its context. These data originate in a study of blood T cell repertoires in COVID-19. The overall study: Whether acute or convalescent, the COVID-19 samples came from the United States, Italy and Spain.

This CDR3 has 16 residues. Germline CDR1 and CDR2: SGHRS and YFSETQ. V was shortened by 0 bases and J by 1 base, with 12 bases between the two germline ends. Original handling: Amplifying reference gene primers gave estimates of nucleated cell counts. Clones were read by immunoSEQ multiplex PCR, and TCRdb kept only the in-frame ones, dropping some. The V and J calls and the clone size are those of that table, but D and trimming were determined from the DNA. The table includes roughly 170,000 clones, 60% to 80% detected once. Self-reported history from a screening survey and questionnaire set each donor's cohort. Recovered participants had two consecutive negative NP/OP PCR tests, healthcare professional clearance, or symptom resolution.

The chain couples TRBV5-1 to TRBJ2-3; D perhaps matches TRBD2 (5 bases). Sequencing was carried out using PBMCs or T cells enriched from blood (not recorded which). This clonotype originated in a woman in her forties or fifties who had recovered from COVID-19. CDR3: CASSLGLDWRTDTQYF. CDR3 in DNA: TGCGCCAGCAGCTTGGGCCTGGACTGGCGCACAGATACGCAGTATTTT.